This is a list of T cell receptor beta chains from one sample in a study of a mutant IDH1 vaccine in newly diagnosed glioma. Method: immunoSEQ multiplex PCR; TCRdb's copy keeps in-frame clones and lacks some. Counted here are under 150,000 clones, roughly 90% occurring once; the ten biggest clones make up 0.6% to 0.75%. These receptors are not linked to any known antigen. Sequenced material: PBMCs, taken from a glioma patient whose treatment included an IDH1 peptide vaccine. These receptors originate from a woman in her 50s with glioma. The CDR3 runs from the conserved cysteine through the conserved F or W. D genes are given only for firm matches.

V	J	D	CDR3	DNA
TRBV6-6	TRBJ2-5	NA	CASTPGLETQYF	TGTGCCAGCACCCCAGGGTTAGAGACCCAGTACTTC
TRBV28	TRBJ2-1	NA	CASSLAGYNEQFF	TGTGCCAGCAGTTTAGCCGGCTACAATGAGCAGTTCTTC
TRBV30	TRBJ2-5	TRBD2	CAWSRLAGGETQYF	TGTGCCTGGAGCCGACTAGCGGGAGGGGAGACCCAGTACTTC
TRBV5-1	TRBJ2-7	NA	CASTWGRSAGYEQYF	TGCGCCAGCACCTGGGGGAGGTCTGCGGGGTACGAGCAGTACTTC
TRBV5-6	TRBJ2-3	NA	CASSDGTDTQYF	TGTGCCAGCAGCGACGGCACAGATACGCAGTATTTT
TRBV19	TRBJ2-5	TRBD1	CASSIVSGGVETQYF	TGTGCCAGTAGTATAGTTTCAGGGGGCGTCGAGACCCAGTACTTC
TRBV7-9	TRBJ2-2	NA	CASSSMGVANTGELFF	TGTGCCAGCAGCTCCATGGGGGTAGCGAACACCGGGGAGCTGTTTTTT
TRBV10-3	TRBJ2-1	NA	CAISDNRERFGNEQFF	TGTGCCATCAGTGATAACCGGGAAAGGTTCGGCAATGAGCAGTTCTTC
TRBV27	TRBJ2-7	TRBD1	CASSFSGTGRYEQYF	TGTGCCAGCAGTTTTTCCGGGACAGGGAGATACGAGCAGTACTTC
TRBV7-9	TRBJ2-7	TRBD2	CASSPQEREGRDEQYF	TGTGCCAGCAGCCCCCAGGAGCGGGAGGGCCGCGACGAGCAGTACTTC
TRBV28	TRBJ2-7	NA	CASSLAYEQYF	TGTGCCAGCAGCCTGGCCTACGAGCAGTACTTC
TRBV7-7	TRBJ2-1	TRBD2	CASSSGLAYNEQFF	TGTGCTAGCAGCTCGGGACTAGCCTACAATGAGCAGTTCTTC
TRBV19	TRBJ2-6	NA	CASSMGGSGANVLTF	TGTGCCAGTAGTATGGGTGGGTCTGGGGCCAACGTCCTGACTTTC
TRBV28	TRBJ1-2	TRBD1	CASSLVGTANYGYTF	TGTGCCAGCAGTTTGGTAGGGACAGCTAACTATGGCTACACCTTC
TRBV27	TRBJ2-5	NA	CASTPRWGLQETQYF	TGTGCCAGCACGCCTAGGTGGGGGCTACAAGAGACCCAGTACTTC
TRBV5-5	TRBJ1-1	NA	CASSLVKGKTEAFF	TGTGCCAGCAGCTTGGTTAAGGGGAAAACTGAAGCTTTCTTT
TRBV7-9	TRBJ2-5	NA	CASGSPYQETQYF	TGTGCCAGCGGCTCCCCTTACCAAGAGACCCAGTACTTC
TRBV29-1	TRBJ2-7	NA	CSVRMTGVPSYEQYF	TGCAGCGTGAGGATGACTGGCGTACCCTCCTACGAGCAGTACTTC
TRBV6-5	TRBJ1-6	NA	CASSYGAVTYNSPLHF	TGTGCCAGCAGTTACGGGGCAGTAACCTATAATTCACCCCTCCACTTT
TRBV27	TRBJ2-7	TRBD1	CASSLISGQGPYEQYF	TGTGCCAGCAGTTTAATTTCGGGACAGGGTCCCTACGAGCAGTACTTC
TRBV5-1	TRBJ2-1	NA	CASSLTRENEQFF	TGCGCCAGCAGCTTGACACGAGAGAATGAGCAGTTCTTC
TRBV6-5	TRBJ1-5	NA	CASSYGGAGQPQHF	TGTGCCAGCAGTTACGGGGGGGCGGGTCAGCCCCAGCATTTT
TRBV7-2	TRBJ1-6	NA	CASSLTDQARSPLHF	TGTGCCAGCAGCTTGACGGACCAGGCTAGGTCACCCCTCCACTTT
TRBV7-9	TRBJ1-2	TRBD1	CASNTGAGGNYGYTF	TGTGCCAGCAACACCGGGGCAGGGGGTAACTATGGCTACACCTTC
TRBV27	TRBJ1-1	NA	CASSLRHGGSEAFF	TGTGCCAGCAGTTTAAGGCACGGGGGGTCTGAAGCTTTCTTT
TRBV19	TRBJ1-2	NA	CASSINPNPDSDYGYTF	TGTGCCAGTAGTATAAACCCCAATCCGGACAGTGACTATGGCTACACCTTC